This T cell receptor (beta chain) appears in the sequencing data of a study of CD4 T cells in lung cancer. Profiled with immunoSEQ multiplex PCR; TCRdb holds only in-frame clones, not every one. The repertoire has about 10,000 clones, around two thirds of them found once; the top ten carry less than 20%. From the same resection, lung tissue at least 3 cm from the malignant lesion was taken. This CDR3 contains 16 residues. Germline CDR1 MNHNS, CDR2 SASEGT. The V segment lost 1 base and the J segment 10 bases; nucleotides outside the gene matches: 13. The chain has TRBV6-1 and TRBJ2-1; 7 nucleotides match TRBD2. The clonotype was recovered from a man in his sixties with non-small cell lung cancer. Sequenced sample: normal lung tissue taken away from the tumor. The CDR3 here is CASSEEGAGPSQEQFF. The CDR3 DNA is TGTGCCAGCAGTGAAGAGGGAGCGGGACCCAGTCAGGAGCAGTTCTTC.